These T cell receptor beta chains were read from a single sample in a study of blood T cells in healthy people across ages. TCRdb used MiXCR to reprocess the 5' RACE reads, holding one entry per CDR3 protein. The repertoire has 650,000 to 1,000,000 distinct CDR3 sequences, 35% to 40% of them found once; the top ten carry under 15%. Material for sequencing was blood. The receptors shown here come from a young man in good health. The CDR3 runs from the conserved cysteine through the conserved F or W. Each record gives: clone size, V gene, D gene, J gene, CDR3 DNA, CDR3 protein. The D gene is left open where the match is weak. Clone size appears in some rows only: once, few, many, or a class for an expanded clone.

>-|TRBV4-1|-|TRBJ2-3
TGCGCCAGCAGCCAACGCGGTGATCCAGATACGCAGTATTTT
CASSQRGDPDTQYF
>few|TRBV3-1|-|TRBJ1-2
TGTGCCAGCAGCCAAGTTCGGGGCGCGAAGAGGTGGGATGGCTACACCTTC
CASSQVRGAKRWDGYTF
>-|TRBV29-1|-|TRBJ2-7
TGCAGCATTGGGGCGGGGCCCTACGAGCAGTACTTC
CSIGAGPYEQYF
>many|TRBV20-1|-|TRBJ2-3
TGCAGTGCTAGAGATAAGGCTTCAAACACAGATACGCAGTATTTT
CSARDKASNTDTQYF
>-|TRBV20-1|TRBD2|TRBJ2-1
TGCAGTGCTAGTTCGCCTAGCGGGGGGGAAACTGAGCAGTTCTTC
CSASSPSGGETEQFF
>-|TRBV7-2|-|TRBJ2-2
TGTGCCAGCAGCTTAGCCACAGCATGGCATGACGGGGAGCTGTTTTTT
CASSLATAWHDGELFF
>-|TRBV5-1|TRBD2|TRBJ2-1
TGCGCCAGCAGCTGGGAGGCGGGGGCCTACAATGAGCAGTTCTTC
CASSWEAGAYNEQFF
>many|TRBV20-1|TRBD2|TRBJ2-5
TGCAGTGCTGAGCGGGGGGTACAAGAGACCCAGTACTTC
CSAERGVQETQYF
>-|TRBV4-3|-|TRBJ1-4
TGCGCCAGCAGCCGGGAACCAGGGGCCGGGGGTGAAAAACTGTTTTTT
CASSREPGAGGEKLFF
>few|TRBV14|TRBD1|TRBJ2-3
TGTGCCAGCAGCCCCCAGGGGGCCTCAGAATGGCAGTATTTT
CASSPQGASEWQYF
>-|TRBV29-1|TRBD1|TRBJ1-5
TGCAGCGCTAGACAGGGGGAGGGCAATCAGCCCCAGCATTTT
CSARQGEGNQPQHF
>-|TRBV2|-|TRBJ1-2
TGTGTCAGCAGTGAAGCGGCAGGGGCAAAAGGCTACACCTTC
CVSSEAAGAKGYTF
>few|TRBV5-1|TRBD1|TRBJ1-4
TGCGCCAGCAGCTTGGAGGGACAGGGTCGATCGGAACTGTTTTTT
CASSLEGQGRSELFF